This TCR beta chain was sequenced during a study of control samples from healthy donors and cancer patients. The germline V gene has CDR1 SGDLS and CDR2 YYNGEE. This CDR3 is 12 amino acids long. Trimming left V 4 bases short and J 8 bases short, with 12 bases between. Data came from immunoSEQ multiplex PCR; TCRdb stores just in-frame clones and leaves some out. The sample holds 140,000 or so clones, approximately 88% seen once. The V gene is TRBV9, the J gene TRBJ1-1; maybe TRBD1 (5 bases). Sequencing was carried out using blood. The TCR comes from a man in his thirties or forties in good health. The CDR3 here is CASSPRKGEAFF. The CDR3, as DNA: TGTGCCAGCAGCCCACGTAAGGGGGAAGCTTTCTTT.